This T cell receptor (beta chain) was recorded in a study of control samples from healthy donors and cancer patients. CDR1 is MNHNY and CDR2 is SVGAGI in the germline V gene (reference sequence). V lost 5 bases, J lost 5 bases, and 12 bases lay in between. The CDR3 totals 13 residues. Some clones are missing from TCRdb's copy, which holds only in-frame ones; the method was immunoSEQ multiplex PCR. The sample includes fewer than 100,000 clones, approximately 90% of them seen just once. Sequencing was done on a sample of blood. The origin of this receptor is a woman between 50 and 59 years old in good health. The chain has TRBV6-6 and TRBJ1-1; unclear D gene. The CDR3 loop reads CASSKQVRTEAFF. CDR3 DNA: TGTGCCAGCAGTAAGCAGGTGAGGACTGAAGCTTTCTTT.